This T cell receptor (beta chain) was documented in a study of blood T cells in healthy people across ages. This clonotype was seen only a few times. V was shortened by 3 bases and J by 8 bases, with 10 bases between the two germline ends. The CDR3 loop spans 13 amino acids. Germline V CDR1 and CDR2: SGHDN, FVKESK. It was with a sample-barcoded 5' primer and a J-beta primer mix that a second PCR of roughly 7 to 11 cycles was run. TCRdb redid the calling of the 5' RACE reads with MiXCR, one entry per CDR3 protein. This sample has hundreds of thousands of distinct CDR3 sequences, with about 36% found just once.

The V and J genes are TRBV14 and TRBJ1-4; the D gene is possibly TRBD1 (5 bases). The sample comprised blood. The clonotype originates from a young man in good health. CDR3 residues: CASSQGGTEKLFF. CDR3 coding DNA: TGTGCCAGCAGCCAGGGGGGTACCGAAAAACTGTTTTTT.